Each of the 25 T cell receptor beta chains below was sequenced from the same sample in a study of regulatory T cells in long-lasting Graves disease. For TCR beta, libraries came from iRepertoire HTBI primers and Arm-PCR of CDR3 regions. TCRdb analysed the multiplex PCR reads with MiXCR anew, one entry per CDR3 protein. Among fewer than 650,000 distinct CDR3 sequences listed, around 17% were seen once. This sample's time point: newly diagnosed GD, antithyroid drugs for less than 3 months. Construction of the TCR library relied on RNA isolated from PBMCs. These data also formed part of another study, on T cells in Graves' hyperthyroidism and ophthalmopathy.

Source: peripheral blood mononuclear cells (PBMCs), taken at new diagnosis, from a patient treated with antithyroid drugs. These receptors all come from a woman aged 25 to 39 with Graves disease.

The J gene is TRBJ2-5, the V gene TRBV5-1, with 7 positions matching TRBD1. CDR3 size: 13 residues. Germline lookup yields CDR1 SGHRS and CDR2 YFSETQ. V was pared by 5 bases and J by 5 bases, with 6 bases of the junction left unmatched. The CDR3 DNA is TGCGCCAGCAGTCAGGGGGATGGCGAGACCCAGTACTTC. This translates into CASSQGDGETQYF.

In this sample, this clonotype turned up many times. The genes are TRBV2 and TRBJ2-5, with D possibly matching TRBD2 (5 bases). The CDR3 is made up of 15 amino acids. Looked up from germline, CDR1 is SNHLY and CDR2 is FYNNEI. V dropped 3 bases and J dropped 6 bases, with 17 bases sitting between them. The CDR3 loop is CASSDEGVIGKTQYF. CDR3 coding DNA: TGTGCCAGCAGTGATGAGGGAGTGATTGGAAAGACCCAGTACTTC.

In this sample, this clonotype turned up many times. This chain joins TRBV6-1 and TRBJ2-7; the D gene could be TRBD1 or TRBD2 (5 bases each). Germline values: CDR1 MNHNS, CDR2 SASEGT. The length of the CDR3 is 14 residues. V gave up 5 bases and J gave up 6 bases, with 17 bases separating them. The DNA for the CDR3 is TGTGCCAGCAGTCAGGGCCCCCGAGGGAGCGAGCAGTACTTC. This translates into CASSQGPRGSEQYF.

This chain links TRBV5-1 with TRBJ1-1, with unresolved D. Germline V gene sequence: CDR1 SGHRS, CDR2 YFSETQ. Trimming left V 7 bases short and J 4 bases short, with 14 bases between. The CDR3 loop spans 13 amino acids. The chain's CDR3 is CASGALVTTEAFF. DNA of the CDR3: TGCGCCAGCGGAGCCTTAGTAACCACTGAAGCTTTCTTT.

This clonotype was counted many times. The rearrangement joins TRBV19 to TRBJ1-5, with D hard to call. Germline CDR1 is LNHDA and CDR2 is SQIVND (reference sequence). Trimming removed 3 bases from V and 4 bases from J, with 10 bases in between. This CDR3 region has 14 residues. The CDR3 protein is CASSIGVMNQPQHF. DNA of the CDR3: TGTGCCAGTAGTATCGGGGTAATGAATCAGCCCCAGCATTTT.

This clonotype was seen more than once but under ten times. The genes are TRBV2 and TRBJ2-7, with a tentative D call TRBD1 (6 bases). The CDR3 has 14 amino acids. Trimming cost V 6 bases and J 0 bases, with 12 bases left between them. CDR1 and CDR2 from the germline V gene are SNHLY and FYNNEI. CDR3 sequence reads: CASSSGALSYEQYF. CDR3 bases: TGTGCCAGCAGCTCAGGGGCCCTCTCCTACGAGCAGTACTTC.

This sequence joins TRBV30 and TRBJ2-7; D unclear. The germline V gene has CDR1 GTSNPN and CDR2 SVGIG (reference sequence). V lost 3 bases to trimming and J lost 3 bases, with 6 bases between them. This CDR3 contains 11 residues. The CDR3 coding sequence is TGTGCCTGGAGCCGCCTCTACGAGCAGTACTTC. Translated, it gives CAWSRLYEQYF. Using reference TRBV30 and TRBJ2-7 for the parts outside the CDR3, the full variable domain is SQTIHQWPATLVQPVGSPLSLECTVEGTSNPNLYWYRQAAGRGLQLLFYSVGIGQISSEVPQNLSASRPQDRQFILSSKKLLLSDSGFYLCAWSRLYEQYFGPGTRLTVT.

This clonotype occurred many times. The rearrangement joins TRBV7-9 to TRBJ2-7; perhaps TRBD2 as D (6 bases). CDR3 size: 13 residues. The ends were cut back, 5 bases at V and 2 bases at J, with 10 bases in the middle. Germline V gives CDR1 SEHNR, CDR2 FQNEAQ (reference sequence). The CDR3 region is CASSIGGAYEQYF. The CDR3 DNA follows: TGTGCCAGCAGCATCGGAGGGGCCTACGAGCAGTACTTC.

The J gene is TRBJ1-2, the V gene TRBV7-9; D ambiguous. Germline CDR1 is SEHNR and CDR2 is FQNEAQ (reference sequence). This CDR3 is built from 15 residues. V dropped 4 bases and J dropped 2 bases, with 14 bases sitting between them. The CDR3 nucleotides are TGTGCCAGCAGCTCCGCCCCCAGCGGCAACTATGGCTACACCTTC. Translating gives CASSSAPSGNYGYTF.

This clonotype was observed a few times. The chain has TRBV28 and TRBJ2-7; D perhaps matches TRBD2 (5 bases). The CDR3 sequence is 16 residues long. Germline V gene lookup returns CDR1 MDHEN and CDR2 SYDVKM. V was trimmed by 1 base and J by 2 bases, leaving 15 bases between them. CDR3 nucleotides: TGTGCCAGCAGTTTATTGGGCAAGACGACTACCTACGAGCAGTACTTC. As protein: CASSLLGKTTTYEQYF.

There are many counts of this clonotype. An end of the junction does not agree with germline; a read error may underlie this. The chain couples TRBV5-1 to TRBJ2-7, with TRBD2 matching 9 bases. The germline V gene encodes CDR1 SGHRS and CDR2 YFSETQ. The CDR3 loop spans 13 amino acids. CDR3: CASSLAGVYEQYF. Here the CDR3 DNA reads TGTGCCAGCAGTTTAGCGGGGGTGTACGAGCAGTACTTC.

The rearrangement joins TRBV30 to TRBJ2-7; D is unresolved. Trimming took 1 base from V and 1 from J, leaving 11 bases between them. Germline CDR1 and CDR2: GTSNPN and SVGIG (reference sequence). This CDR3 comprises 14 residues. CDR3 residues: CAWSARVSSYEQYF. CDR3 nucleotides: TGTGCCTGGAGTGCCCGGGTCAGTTCCTACGAGCAGTACTTC.

This clonotype was seen repeatedly, ten times or more. The J gene is TRBJ1-4, the V gene TRBV7-8; tentative D call: TRBD1 (5 bases). CDR1 and CDR2 (germline): SGHVS, FQNEAQ. The CDR3 has 12 residues. V was cut by 3 bases and J by 10 bases, with 9 bases left in between. CDR3 residues: CASSLVQGKLFF. In DNA, the CDR3 is TGTGCCAGCAGCTTGGTTCAGGGAAAACTGTTTTTT.

As regards this clonotype: The junction shows a germline mismatch at one end, possibly a read error. V and J are TRBV27 and TRBJ2-3; D remains ambiguous. This CDR3 is built from 15 residues. Germline CDR1 is MNHEY and CDR2 is SMNVEV (reference sequence). This CDR3 is CTSSRFKGNTDTQYF. The CDR3 bases are TGTACCAGCAGTAGGTTTAAAGGAAACACAGATACGCAGTATTTT.

The sample holds many counts of this clonotype. This chain links TRBV2 with TRBJ1-1, with D unresolved. V dropped 7 bases and J dropped 3 bases, with 15 bases sitting between them. CDR3 length: 14 residues. Germline V gene data show CDR1 as SNHLY and CDR2 as FYNNEI. CDR3 sequence: CASMYRSGDTEAFF. The CDR3 coding sequence is TGTGCCAGCATGTACCGATCGGGTGACACTGAAGCTTTCTTT.

In regard to this clonotype: Germline and junction disagree at one end, which may indicate a read error. J is TRBJ1-4 and V is TRBV28; D not certain. The CDR3 length is 11 residues. Germline values: CDR1 MDHEN, CDR2 SYDVKM. The CDR3 DNA reads as TGTACCAGCAGTTTTAATGAAAAACTGTTTTTT. Translated: CTSSFNEKLFF.

The genes are TRBV24-1 and TRBJ2-7; D uncertain. Between the trimmed V and J ends, which lost 5 bases and 1 base, there was a span of 14 bases. The CDR3 is 15 residues long. Germline V gene data show CDR1 as KGHDR and CDR2 as SFDVKD. CDR3 residues: CATSAGNLRSYEQYF. As DNA, the CDR3 is TGTGCCACCAGTGCTGGGAACCTAAGATCCTACGAGCAGTACTTC.

This clonotype was picked up a small number of times. The rearrangement joins TRBV20-1 to TRBJ2-1; TRBD1 matches 9 bases. The CDR3 is made up of 15 amino acids. Germline values: CDR1 DFQATT, CDR2 SNEGSKA (reference sequence). J lost 10 bases, V lost 4 bases, and 14 bases had no gene match. The CDR3 is CSAISGTGSFGEQFF. The CDR3 DNA sequence: TGCAGTGCTATATCCGGGACAGGGAGTTTCGGCGAGCAGTTCTTC.

This clonotype was seen many times. The chain employs TRBV6-1 and TRBJ2-3; D gene uncertain. This CDR3 is built from 13 residues. The ends were cut back, 6 bases at V and 2 bases at J, with 9 bases in the middle. Germline V gives CDR1 MNHNS, CDR2 SASEGT. The CDR3 loop is CASRWSTTDTQYF. The CDR3, as DNA: TGTGCCAGCAGGTGGTCGACCACAGATACGCAGTATTTT.

This clonotype was seen more than once but under ten times. The chain couples TRBV9 to TRBJ2-1; tentative D call: TRBD2 (6 bases). Trimming removed 3 bases from V and 0 bases from J, with 19 bases in between. The germline gives CDR1 SGDLS, CDR2 YYNGEE. The CDR3 extends over 18 amino acids. The CDR3 spells CASSGVLALSSSYNEQFF. Here the CDR3 DNA reads TGTGCCAGCAGCGGGGTTCTAGCGTTATCGAGCTCCTACAATGAGCAGTTCTTC.

This clonotype was detected ten times or more. The rearrangement joins TRBV6-2 or TRBV6-3 to TRBJ2-7, with TRBD2 matching over 8 bases. Germline V gives CDR1 MNHEY, CDR2 SVGEGT. This CDR3 spans 13 amino acids. V lost 2 bases to trimming and J lost 7 bases; unmatched junction nucleotides: 4. CDR3 DNA: TGTGCCAGCAGTTACACCGGGGGGGGGGAGCAGTACTTC. This encodes CASSYTGGGEQYF.

This clonotype was counted only a few times. The chain recombines TRBV18 with TRBJ1-4; TRBD1 might be the D (5 bases). The CDR3 spans 13 residues. Per the germline V gene, CDR1 is KGHSH and CDR2 is LQKENI. V was pared by 4 bases and J by 6 bases, with 9 bases between. The CDR3 is CASSQRGDEKLFF. The CDR3 nucleotides are TGTGCCAGCTCACAGAGAGGGGATGAAAAACTGTTTTTT.

The chain couples TRBV9 to TRBJ1-4, with D unclear. The germline V gene has CDR1 SGDLS and CDR2 YYNGEE. Trimming removed 1 base at V and 0 bases at J, with 7 bases between. This CDR3 comprises 15 residues. The CDR3 region has the DNA TGTGCCAGCAGCGTACACGGGGCAACTAATGAAAAACTGTTTTTT. Translated, it gives CASSVHGATNEKLFF.

Ten or more counts support this clonotype. V usage is TRBV6-1 and J usage is TRBJ2-3, with TRBD2 matching 7 bases. Germline CDR1 reads MNHNS; CDR2 reads SASEGT. The CDR3 has 16 residues. V lost 4 bases to trimming and J lost 1 base; unmatched junction nucleotides: 8. Here the CDR3 reads CASSVAGDPRTDTQYF. The CDR3 DNA reads TGTGCCAGCAGTGTGGCGGGGGACCCTCGCACAGATACGCAGTATTTT.

This clonotype occurred many times. This chain joins TRBV12-3 or TRBV12-4 and TRBJ2-7, with TRBD1 identical over 8 bases. V was pared by 2 bases and J by 4 bases, with 1 base of the junction left unmatched. The CDR3 totals 13 residues. The CDR3 DNA reads TGTGCCAGCAGTTTAAGACAGGGGTACGAGCAGTACTTC. Translation gives CASSLRQGYEQYF.